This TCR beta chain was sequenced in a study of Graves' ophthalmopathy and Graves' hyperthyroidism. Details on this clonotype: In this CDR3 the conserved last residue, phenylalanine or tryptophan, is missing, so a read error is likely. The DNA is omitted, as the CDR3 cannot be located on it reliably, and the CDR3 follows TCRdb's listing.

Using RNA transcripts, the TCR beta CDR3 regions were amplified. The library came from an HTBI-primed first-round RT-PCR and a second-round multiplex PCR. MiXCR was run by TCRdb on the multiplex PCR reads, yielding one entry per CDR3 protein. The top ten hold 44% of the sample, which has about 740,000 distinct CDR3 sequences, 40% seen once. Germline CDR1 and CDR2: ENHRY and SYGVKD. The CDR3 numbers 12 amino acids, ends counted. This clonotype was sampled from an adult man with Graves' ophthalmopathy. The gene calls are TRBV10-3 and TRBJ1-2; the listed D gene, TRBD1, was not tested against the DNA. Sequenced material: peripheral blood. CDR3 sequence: CAISPGTDGDTL.